This T cell receptor beta chain was sequenced for a study of blood T cell repertoires in COVID-19. Per the authors' pipeline: Reference gene primer amplification gave nucleated cell count estimates. The data were produced by immunoSEQ multiplex PCR, yet TCRdb's version contains in-frame clones alone and is incomplete. That table is the source of V, J and clone size, and D and trimming were worked out from the DNA. Of 9,500 to 15,000 clones listed, approximately 72% are singletons. It was during active infection that Seattle patients were enrolled and then longitudinally followed. Germline loops: CDR1 SGHAT, CDR2 FQNNGV. The CDR3 length is 15 residues. The V segment lost 5 bases and the J segment 1 base; nucleotides outside the gene matches: 5.

The source material was peripheral blood. The chain employs TRBV11-2 and TRBJ1-5; 7 positions match TRBD1. This TCR was recovered from a man between 60 and 75 years old with COVID-19, enrolled during active disease. This CDR3 reads CASSRQGESNQPQHF. The CDR3 DNA sequence: TGTGCCAGCAGCCGACAGGGTGAGAGCAATCAGCCCCAGCATTTT.